One and the same sample provided the 21 T cell receptor beta chains below, sequenced in a study of identical twins. Each CDR3 protein is one row after TCRdb ran MiXCR on the 5' RACE reads. This repertoire shows about 530,000 distinct CDR3 sequences, roughly 15% found once; its top ten account for around 0.4%. These same records also appear under a second study, on yellow fever vaccine responses in identical twins.

The sample taken for sequencing was CD4+ T cells sorted from blood. The receptor set was obtained from a woman between 18 and 29 years old in good health.

The V call is TRBV5-1, the J call TRBJ2-2; D might be TRBD2 (6 bases). V was clipped by 1 base and J by 2 bases, with 12 bases between them. This CDR3 contains 16 residues. Germline V gene data show CDR1 as SGHRS and CDR2 as YFSETQ. In DNA form, the CDR3 reads TGCGCCAGCAGCTTGTCGGGAGATAGAAACACCGGGGAGCTGTTTTTT. Translation gives CASSLSGDRNTGELFF.

The chain uses TRBV28 and TRBJ1-4; tentative D call: TRBD1 (5 bases). Trimming took 8 bases from V and 5 from J, leaving 9 bases between them. Germline V CDR1 and CDR2: MDHEN, SYDVKM. This CDR3 is 12 amino acids long. CDR3 in DNA: TGTGCCAGCGGGGGGGGAAATGAAAAACTGTTTTTT. Amino acid sequence: CASGGGNEKLFF.

The chain combines TRBV7-8 with TRBJ2-1; D is perhaps TRBD2 (6 bases). The V end was cut by 2 bases, the J end by 5 bases, with 13 bases between. The germline V gene encodes CDR1 SGHVS and CDR2 FQNEAQ. This CDR3 spans 15 amino acids. CDR3 in DNA: TGTGCCAGCAGCTTATCCCCTGGACTAAACAATGAGCAGTTCTTC. It translates to CASSLSPGLNNEQFF.

The genes are TRBV29-1 and TRBJ2-7; TRBD2 might be the D (5 bases). Trimming shortened V by 5 bases and J by 0 bases, and 17 bases separated the two germline ends. The CDR3 totals 15 residues. Germline V gives CDR1 SQVTM, CDR2 ANQGSEA. This CDR3 is CSVLRSAGPSYEQYF. The CDR3 DNA sequence: TGCAGCGTTCTTCGATCCGCGGGTCCCTCCTACGAGCAGTACTTC.

The chain joins TRBV10-3 to TRBJ1-6; the match to TRBD1 covers 9 bases. Looked up from germline, CDR1 is ENHRY and CDR2 is SYGVKD. The CDR3 contains 14 residues. V trimming: 6 bases; J trimming: 9 bases; junction bases outside the gene matches: 6. The DNA of the CDR3 is TGTGCCATCAGAGAGACAGGGGGAGTTTCACCCCTCCACTTT. Amino acids: CAIRETGGVSPLHF.

The J gene is TRBJ2-5, the V gene TRBV2; D could derive from TRBD1 or TRBD2 (5 bases each). The CDR3 has 14 residues. CDR1 SNHLY and CDR2 FYNNEI come from the germline V gene. The V and J ends lost 6 bases and 2 bases respectively, with 13 bases between them. The CDR3 reads CASRGDRVQETQYF. CDR3 nucleotide sequence: TGTGCCAGCAGGGGGGACCGTGTTCAAGAGACCCAGTACTTC.

The chain links TRBV7-9 to TRBJ2-3, with D possibly matching TRBD2 (5 bases). Germline lookup yields CDR1 SEHNR and CDR2 FQNEAQ (reference sequence). The CDR3 consists of 16 residues. The V end was cut by 5 bases, the J end by 5 bases, with 20 bases between. CDR3 DNA: TGTGCCAGCAGCATTAGTGTTCTGCCCCGGGGAGATACGCAGTATTTT. It translates to CASSISVLPRGDTQYF. The whole variable domain, filled in from reference TRBV7-9 and TRBJ2-3, reads DTGVSQNPRHKITKRGQNVTFRCDPISEHNRLYWYRQTLGQGPEFLTYFQNEAQLEKSRLLSDRFSAERPKGSFSTLEIQRTEQGDSAMYLCASSISVLPRGDTQYFGPGTRLTVL.

V and J are TRBV5-1 and TRBJ2-3; D remains ambiguous. Looked up from germline, CDR1 is SGHRS and CDR2 is YFSETQ. The CDR3 is 16 residues long. V shed 4 bases and J shed 0 bases, with 15 bases lying between them. The CDR3 here is CASSSGIAASTDTQYF. CDR3 in DNA: TGCGCCAGCAGCAGTGGGATCGCGGCTAGCACAGATACGCAGTATTTT.

In this sample, this clonotype turned up a few times. The gene calls are TRBV12-3 or TRBV12-4 and TRBJ1-2; unclear D gene. Trimming removed 6 bases from V and 4 bases from J, with 18 bases in between. The CDR3 is 15 residues long. The CDR3 nucleotides are TGTGCCAGCAGCTTGGGGTCGACAATTGCCTATGGCTACACCTTC. This encodes CASSLGSTIAYGYTF.

The chain joins TRBV7-3 to TRBJ2-1; the match to TRBD2 covers 7 bases. The CDR3 extends over 15 amino acids. Germline-derived CDR1 and CDR2 are SGHTA and FQGTGA. V was clipped by 2 bases and J by 7 bases; unmatched bases: 8. In DNA, the CDR3 is TGTGCCAGCAGCTTACGAGGCGGGAGTGTAAATGAGCAGTTCTTC. Its protein is CASSLRGGSVNEQFF.

The chain recombines TRBV24-1 with TRBJ2-7; 10 bases map to TRBD2. The CDR3 extends over 15 amino acids. J was trimmed by 4 bases and V by 2 bases; bases with no gene match: 4. The germline CDR1 and CDR2 sequences are KGHDR and SFDVKD. As DNA, the CDR3 is TGTGCCACCAGTGATTCTAGCGGGGGTGGTTACGAGCAGTACTTC. Translated, it gives CATSDSSGGGYEQYF.

This clonotype showed up many times. The V call is TRBV20-1, the J call TRBJ1-6; the D gene is possibly TRBD1 (5 bases). V was shortened by 3 bases and J by 8 bases, with 17 bases between the two germline ends. Per germline, CDR1 DFQATT and CDR2 SNEGSKA (reference sequence). The CDR3 is made up of 15 amino acids. The chain's CDR3 is CSASMGQVDYSPLHF. Here the CDR3 DNA reads TGCAGTGCTAGCATGGGGCAGGTGGATTATTCACCCCTCCACTTT.

The rearrangement joins TRBV6-1 to TRBJ2-3; possibly TRBD1 for D (7 bases). Germline V gene data show CDR1 as MNHNS and CDR2 as SASEGT. CDR3 size: 15 residues. The germline V and J ends were trimmed by 11 bases and 3 bases, with 21 bases remaining between them. CDR3 DNA sequence: TGTGCCTGTTCCCCAGGGGGAGGACGTACAGATACGCAGTATTTT. This translates into CACSPGGGRTDTQYF.

This clonotype was observed a handful of times. The V call is TRBV10-3, the J call TRBJ2-7; 7 bases agree with TRBD2. Trimming cost V 6 bases and J 3 bases; bases outside gene matches: 11. Germline V gives CDR1 ENHRY, CDR2 SYGVKD. CDR3 length: 15 amino acids. This CDR3 is CAIRGSSGANYEQYF. Here the CDR3 DNA reads TGTGCCATCAGGGGATCTAGCGGAGCAAACTACGAGCAGTACTTC.

V and J are TRBV11-2 and TRBJ2-7; maybe TRBD2 (6 bases). The ends were cut back, 2 bases at V and 3 bases at J, with 11 bases in the middle. This CDR3 comprises 14 residues. Germline V CDR1 and CDR2: SGHAT, FQNNGV. The DNA of the CDR3 is TGTGCCAGCAGCTTACATCGGACTAACTACGAGCAGTACTTC. It codes for CASSLHRTNYEQYF.

This clonotype came up a few times. V and J are TRBV11-2 and TRBJ2-7; D is possibly TRBD1 (6 bases). Trimming shortened V by 0 bases and J by 9 bases, and 18 bases separated the two germline ends. The germline V gene encodes CDR1 SGHAT and CDR2 FQNNGV. This CDR3 is built from 15 residues. The CDR3 DNA reads TGTGCCAGCAGCTTAGACCGGACAGATACTCTACGGCAGTACGTC. Translated, it gives CASSLDRTDTLRQYV.

This clonotype has a count of ten or more. The chain has TRBV7-9 and TRBJ1-4; TRBD1 agrees at 7 bases. CDR1 and CDR2 from the germline V gene are SEHNR and FQNEAQ (reference sequence). The CDR3 spans 14 residues. With 5 bases clipped from V and 5 bases from J, the junction kept 5 bases outside the gene matches. CDR3 bases: TGTGCCAGCAGCCCAGGACAGGCGAATGAAAAACTGTTTTTT. It is translated as CASSPGQANEKLFF.

The rearrangement joins TRBV4-1 to TRBJ2-7; D remains ambiguous. V was shortened by 3 bases and J by 7 bases, with 13 bases between the two germline ends. The CDR3 contains 13 residues. The germline V gene has CDR1 MGHRA and CDR2 YSYEKL. CDR3 nucleotide sequence: TGCGCCAGCAGCCACGCAAGCACTGGGGAGCAGTACTTC. It is translated as CASSHASTGEQYF.

This clonotype was recorded many times. This chain connects TRBV10-3 to TRBJ2-7; 7 nucleotides line up with TRBD1. Per the germline V gene, CDR1 is ENHRY and CDR2 is SYGVKD. The CDR3 is 13 residues long. With 2 bases clipped from V and 3 bases from J, the junction kept 1 base outside the gene matches. The chain's CDR3 is CAISEGTVYEQYV. As DNA, the CDR3 is TGTGCCATCAGTGAGGGGACAGTCTACGAGCAGTACGTC.

The chain joins TRBV24-1 to TRBJ2-7, with D possibly matching TRBD2 (6 bases). The V gene's germline CDR1 is KGHDR and CDR2 SFDVKD. Trimming removed 3 bases from V and 0 bases from J, with 11 bases in between. The CDR3 is made up of 15 amino acids. CDR3 DNA: TGTGCCACCAGTGATGGAGGGATTAGCTCCTACGAGCAGTACTTC. This translates into CATSDGGISSYEQYF.

The chain joins TRBV27 to TRBJ2-1, with D perhaps matching TRBD1 (6 bases). V was trimmed by 3 bases and J by 4 bases, leaving 16 bases between them. The CDR3 sequence is 16 residues long. Per germline, CDR1 MNHEY and CDR2 SMNVEV (reference sequence). This chain's CDR3 is CASSFGADRDYNEQFF. The CDR3 coding sequence is TGTGCCAGCAGTTTCGGGGCGGACAGAGATTACAATGAGCAGTTCTTC.